This TCR beta chain stems from a study of T cell responses to AZD1222 COVID-19 vaccine (dated by TCRdb to about 2021). General notes on the study: TCR sequencing covered some 240 trial participants: 200 to 210 given two doses of AZD1222 and 26 given two doses of MenACWY control vaccine. Trial participants were enrolled by age into subgroups of 18-55, 56-69 and 70-plus years, and 148, 28 and 57 TCR-sequenced participants, respectively, were included in these subgroups.

The CDR3 regions of human TCRbeta chains were analyzed by immunosequencing. On the authors' methods: TCRs in the repertoires were matched against a reference library of SARS-CoV-2-specific TCRs that had been generated with the MIRA antigen-specificity platform. Breadth was defined as the fraction of unique TCRs that were SARS-CoV-2-associated, and depth was defined as the fraction of total T cells that were SARS-CoV-2-associated. Using the MIRA data, each spike-specific TCR was mapped to the spike region that the TCR reacts to and placed in a CD4 or CD8 class. Log10-transformed breadth and depth values were compared by one-way ANOVA with Sidak's multiple comparisons tests. The table comes from immuneACCESS by way of TCRdb, which keeps in-frame sequences with V and J called. Part of the clones is missing from these tables; in studies checked, under half for an unresolved V gene and the rest for unknown reasons. That table furnishes V, J and clone size, whereas the DNA furnished D and trimming. In all, the sample holds roughly 120,000 clones, and about nine tenths of those were seen once. The top ten constitute around 2.6% of the sample.

Study-wide findings and limitations: The vaccine-associated CD4 TCRs covered the entire spike protein, and the dominant responses fell in regions 160-218 and 743-854. Participants were mostly white British and included more females than males, and it was suggested by the authors that clonal diversity may have been underestimated. In the small 56-69-year group, the increase in depth fell short of significance, most likely because of low power. Only five or six AZD1222 recipients were SARS-CoV-2 seropositive at baseline, limiting conclusions about previously exposed vaccinees. Nearly half of unique spike-specific TCRs reportedly recognized epitopes outside regions mutated in the B.1.351 and B.1.1.7 variants. After two AZD1222 doses, spike-specific TCR breadth and depth were significantly higher than at day 0 and than in MenACWY recipients. No day 14 peak-response samples were available, so repertoires were characterized only after the peak T cell response.

On this clone itself: Its antigen specificity is not known. Base qualities are not at hand, and no much larger clone is one base apart.

From a lookup of the germline V gene, CDR1 and CDR2 are SGHRS and YFSETQ. V and J are trimmed by 4 bases and 0 bases, and the gene matches miss 12 bases of the junction. From its cysteine to its phenylalanine, the CDR3 spans 18 amino acids. Of the read, only the CDR3 DNA is kept; its 54 bases are in frame from base 1. The intended sense of this specimen's time point label: about 28 days (+/-7) after the second vaccine dose. AZD1222 recipients whose second dose came at about 4 weeks and those whose second dose came at about 12 weeks were combined into one group, since spike-specific TCR depth and breadth did not differ between the two schedules. Vaccinee samples came from UK trials COV001 and COV002, including a single-blind randomized controlled phase 2/3 trial of AZD1222 (ChAdOx1 nCoV-19) in healthy adults. For TCRbeta chain sequencing, PBMC samples from trial participants were taken at day 0 and at day 28 after the second dose.

The sequence links TRBV5-1 to TRBJ1-2; TRBD1 lines up with 10 middle nucleotides. This clonotype was obtained from an adult who received the AZD1222 COVID-19 vaccine. Source: peripheral blood, taken 28 days after the second AZD1222 dose. The sequenced DNA is TGCGCCAGCAGCCCGCACACCGGGACAGGGGACGCTAACTATGGCTACACCTTC. Translated, it gives CASSPHTGTGDANYGYTF.